Each of the 14 T cell receptor beta chains below was sequenced from the same sample in a study of blood T cell repertoires in COVID-19. Profiling relied on immunoSEQ multiplex PCR, and the TCRdb table lists in-frame clones only, not all of them. The table records 400,000 to 500,000 clones, more than 70% of them present only once. Sequencing input: PBMCs or T cells enriched from blood (not recorded which). Source of these receptors: a woman under 30 who had been exposed to COVID-19.

The chain is built from TRBV28 and TRBJ2-3; 11 bases map to TRBD2. CDR1 MDHEN and CDR2 SYDVKM come from the germline V gene. CDR3 length equals 18 residues. Losses at the gene ends were 3 bases for V and 2 bases for J; bases not matched to a gene: 10. DNA of the CDR3: TGTGCCAGCAGTTTTCTAGCGGGAGGTTTCCGATCCACAGATACGCAGTATTTT. Translated, it gives CASSFLAGGFRSTDTQYF.

Points on this clone: The same CDR3 arises from other DNA sequences in this sample as well. V gene TRBV19 combines with J gene TRBJ1-5; no clear D gene. The CDR3 length is 14 residues. The ends were cut back, 6 bases at V and 0 bases at J, with 9 bases in the middle. The germline CDR1 and CDR2 sequences are LNHDA and SQIVND (reference sequence). CDR3 sequence (DNA): TGTGCCAGTAGCATGCGGGATAGCAATCAGCCCCAGCATTTT. This encodes CASSMRDSNQPQHF.

The chain links TRBV5-8 to TRBJ2-1; 8 bases are shared with TRBD2. The ends lost 3 bases at V and 0 bases at J; junction bases unmatched: 11. The CDR3 totals 18 residues. Germline CDR1 is SGHTS and CDR2 is YDEGEE. The CDR3 nucleotides read TGTGCCAGCAGCTCGGGATCTGTAGCGGGGAGCTCCTACAATGAGCAGTTCTTC. This gives the protein CASSSGSVAGSSYNEQFF.

The chain has TRBV5-1 and TRBJ1-3; D is unresolved. The CDR3 is made up of 13 amino acids. V gave up 1 base and J gave up 4 bases, with 6 bases separating them. Germline values: CDR1 SGHRS, CDR2 YFSETQ. CDR3 nucleotide sequence: TGCGCCAGCAGCTTGCAAGCCGGAAACACCATATATTTT. The encoded protein is CASSLQAGNTIYF. The complete variable domain, with remaining parts taken from reference TRBV5-1 and TRBJ1-3, reads KAGVTQTPRYLIKTRGQQVTLSCSPISGHRSVSWYQQTPGQGLQFLFEYFSETQRNKGNFPGRFSGRQFSNSRSEMNVSTLELGDSALYLCASSLQAGNTIYFGEGSWLTVV.

The DNA for the CDR3 is TGTGCCAGCAATAGGGGGTTCTACGAGCAGTACTTC. Its translation is CASNRGFYEQYF. This chain connects TRBV6-4 to TRBJ2-7, with D perhaps matching TRBD1 (6 bases). This CDR3 is 12 amino acids long. Germline V gives CDR1 MRHNA, CDR2 SNTAGT. Trimming removed 7 bases at V and 3 bases at J, with 10 bases between.

The rearrangement links TRBV18 to TRBJ2-1; 11 bases match TRBD2. Trimming took 4 bases from V and 8 from J; bases not matched to a gene: 10. Looked up from germline, CDR1 is KGHSH and CDR2 is LQKENI. The CDR3 length is 16 residues. CDR3 protein: CASSLTLAGGPHEQFF. The CDR3 DNA sequence: TGTGCCAGCTCACTCACTTTAGCGGGAGGGCCACATGAGCAGTTCTTC.

The V gene is TRBV18, the J gene TRBJ2-3; 7 bases line up with TRBD2. Unmatched junction bases numbered 17, after V lost 6 bases and J lost 5 bases. Germline V gene sequence: CDR1 KGHSH, CDR2 LQKENI. This CDR3 has 17 residues. As DNA, the CDR3 is TGTGCCAGCTCCACCACTCCTCTGCGGGAGACGGTAGATACGCAGTATTTT. Protein: CASSTTPLRETVDTQYF.

V usage is TRBV11-2 and J usage is TRBJ1-6; TRBD1 matches at 8 bases. The V gene's germline CDR1 is SGHAT and CDR2 FQNNGV. The ends lost 3 bases at V and 5 bases at J; junction bases unmatched: 3. The CDR3 runs to 15 residues. This CDR3 reads CASSFQGANNSPLHF. The CDR3 nucleotides read TGTGCCAGCAGCTTTCAGGGGGCAAATAATTCACCCCTCCACTTT.

This clone was recorded only once. This chain connects TRBV19 to TRBJ1-5; D not resolved. The V gene's germline CDR1 is LNHDA and CDR2 SQIVND (reference sequence). The CDR3 length is 11 residues. Trimming pared 7 bases from V and 16 bases from J, leaving 17 bases between. CDR3 DNA: TGTGCCAGTATGATGTGGTCCAACTTACATTTT. Protein sequence: CASMMWSNLHF.

V and J are TRBV5-1 and TRBJ2-1, with 10 bases identical to TRBD2. The CDR3 runs 18 residues. J lost 0 bases, V lost 3 bases, and 9 bases had no gene match. From germline, CDR1 is SGHRS and CDR2 YFSETQ. The CDR3 is CASSSGTSALSSYNEQFF. The CDR3 coding sequence is TGCGCCAGCAGCTCCGGGACTAGCGCCTTAAGCTCCTACAATGAGCAGTTCTTC.

This clone was counted once. CDR3 loop: CASTQQGKNIQYF. The CDR3 nucleotides read TGCGCCAGCACTCAACAGGGAAAAAACATTCAGTACTTC. The V gene is TRBV10-2, the J gene TRBJ2-4; weak D call: TRBD1 (6 bases). CDR1 WSHSY and CDR2 SAAADI come from the germline V gene. With 7 bases removed from V and 4 bases from J, the gap between germline ends came to 11 bases. CDR3 size: 13 residues.

The chain is built from TRBV4-2 and TRBJ2-6; the match to TRBD2 covers 9 bases. Germline CDR1 LGHNA, CDR2 YNFKEQ. The ends lost 0 bases at V and 4 bases at J; junction bases unmatched: 4. This CDR3 has 17 residues. The chain's CDR3 is CASSQEAGGTGANVLTF. The CDR3 DNA follows: TGTGCCAGCAGCCAAGAGGCGGGGGGGACCGGGGCCAACGTCCTGACTTTC.

V and J are TRBV28 and TRBJ1-2, with D possibly TRBD1 on 6 matching bases. Trimming cost V 1 base and J 4 bases, with 7 bases left between them. Per germline, CDR1 MDHEN and CDR2 SYDVKM. The CDR3 runs to 13 residues. The CDR3 reads CASSLSGAYGYTF. CDR3 bases: TGTGCCAGCAGTTTATCAGGGGCCTATGGCTACACCTTC.

This clone was detected only a few times. The chain is built from TRBV7-8 and TRBJ1-5; perhaps TRBD1 as D (5 bases). The CDR3 has 13 amino acids. The V end was cut by 5 bases, the J end by 10 bases, with 15 bases between. Looked up from germline, CDR1 is SGHVS and CDR2 is FQNEAQ. The DNA of the CDR3 is TGTGCCAGCAGCAGACAGAGATCTGGACCCCAGCATTTT. Translated: CASSRQRSGPQHF.